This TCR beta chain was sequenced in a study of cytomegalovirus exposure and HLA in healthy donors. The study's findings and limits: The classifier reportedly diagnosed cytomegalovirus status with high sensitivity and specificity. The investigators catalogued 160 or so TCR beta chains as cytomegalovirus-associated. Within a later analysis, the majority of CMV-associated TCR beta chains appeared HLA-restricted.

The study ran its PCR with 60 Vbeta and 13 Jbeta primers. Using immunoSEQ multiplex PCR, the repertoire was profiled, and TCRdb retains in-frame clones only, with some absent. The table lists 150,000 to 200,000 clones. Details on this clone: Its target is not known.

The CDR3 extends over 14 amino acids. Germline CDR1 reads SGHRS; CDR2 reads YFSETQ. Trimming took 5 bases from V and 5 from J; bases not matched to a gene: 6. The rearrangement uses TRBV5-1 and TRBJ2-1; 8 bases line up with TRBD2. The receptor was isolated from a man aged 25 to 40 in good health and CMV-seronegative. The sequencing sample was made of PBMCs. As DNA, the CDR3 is TGCGCCAGCAGGCCCGGGACTAGTGACAATGAGCAGTTCTTC. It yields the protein CASRPGTSDNEQFF.